This T cell receptor beta chain comes out of a study of T cells in Graves' hyperthyroidism and ophthalmopathy. The germline CDR1 and CDR2 sequences are DFQATT and SNEGSKA (reference sequence). The CDR3 consists of 12 residues. Trimming left V 6 bases short and J 4 bases short, with 12 bases between. Findings and caveats of the study: Blood also carried most thyroid clonotypes expanded above 0.001.

Exclusions: uncontrolled infection, other autoimmune disease, pregnancy, lactation. Amplification of TCR beta CDR3 regions used RNA as the template. TCR CDR3 regions were first amplified by RT-PCR with HTBI primers. MiXCR was run by TCRdb on the multiplex PCR reads, yielding one entry per CDR3 protein. The table shows fewer than 300,000 distinct CDR3 sequences, with about 25% occurring only once. Ten or more counts support this clonotype. No antigen is known for it. The chain links TRBV20-1 to TRBJ1-2, with D perhaps matching TRBD1 (6 bases). This clonotype was sampled from a man aged 35 to 55 with Graves' hyperthyroidism that later progressed to Graves' ophthalmopathy. The sample was blood. CDR3 sequence reads: CSAKTGPYGYTF. DNA for the CDR3: TGCAGTGCCAAAACAGGGCCCTATGGCTACACCTTC.